Given below is one T cell receptor beta chain in context. Its specificity is unknown. The sample comes from a study of T cell responses to AZD1222 COVID-19 vaccine. Whole-study results and caveats: At baseline, just 6 or 7 AZD1222 recipients tested seropositive. White British people made up most donors, females outnumbered males, and clonal diversity was possibly underestimated.

CDR1 is MGHRA and CDR2 is YSYEKL in the germline V gene. This CDR3 has 15 amino acids. The V and J ends lost 2 bases and 0 bases respectively, with 10 bases between them. Libraries were prepared by immunoSEQ multiplex PCR; TCRdb keeps only in-frame clonotypes and omits some of them. Of about 140,000 clones listed, just over 85% are singletons. Here the sequenced sample was peripheral blood, taken on day 0 of AZD1222 vaccination. The sequence derives from an adult in good health. V usage is TRBV4-1 and J usage is TRBJ1-1; a possible D gene is TRBD1 (6 bases). The CDR3 reads CASSQTGTLNTEAFF. As DNA, the CDR3 is TGCGCCAGCAGCCAAACAGGGACACTGAACACTGAAGCTTTCTTT.